Given below is one TCR beta chain in context. The antigen remains undetermined. This sample was taken from a study of cytomegalovirus exposure and HLA in healthy donors. Germline V gives CDR1 MNHNY, CDR2 SVGAGI (reference sequence). The CDR3 has 16 amino acids. The V end was cut by 2 bases, the J end by 0 bases, with 11 bases between. General study points: Among immune exposure information, only CMV serostatus was available. The study recorded over 150 TCR beta chains that were cytomegalovirus-associated. Three chains linked to CMV were shown in vitro to be specific for CMV antigens. TRBV6-2, TRBV6-3 and some other V segments were unresolvable in 87-base-pair reads.

PCR was performed using 60 Vbeta and 13 Jbeta primers. Measured with immunoSEQ multiplex PCR; TCRdb has only the in-frame clones, and not every one. The sample consists of about 100,000 clones, roughly 78% of them appearing once. The TCR was taken from a man aged 25-45 years in good health and CMV-seronegative. This chain links TRBV6-6 with TRBJ2-1, with D possibly matching TRBD1 (5 bases). The sample consisted of PBMCs. The chain's CDR3 is CASSYTSGSSYNEQFF. In DNA, the CDR3 is TGTGCCAGCAGTTACACCTCAGGGTCCTCCTACAATGAGCAGTTCTTC.